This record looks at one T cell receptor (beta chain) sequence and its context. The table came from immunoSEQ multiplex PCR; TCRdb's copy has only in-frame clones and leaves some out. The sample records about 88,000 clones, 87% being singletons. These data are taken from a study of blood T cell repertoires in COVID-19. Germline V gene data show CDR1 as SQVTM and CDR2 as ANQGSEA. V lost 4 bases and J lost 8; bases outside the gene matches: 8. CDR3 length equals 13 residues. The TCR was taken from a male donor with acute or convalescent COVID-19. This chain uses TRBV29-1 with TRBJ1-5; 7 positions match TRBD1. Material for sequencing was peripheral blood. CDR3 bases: TGCAGCGTTGCAGGGACAGCTAGGGAGCCCCAGCATTTT. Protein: CSVAGTAREPQHF.